Listed below are T cell receptor beta chains from one sample, sequenced in a study of shared clonotypes between healthy human individuals. Libraries were prepared by immunoSEQ multiplex PCR; TCRdb keeps only in-frame clonotypes and omits some of them. The repertoire holds around 700,000 clones, with about 80% as singletons. The sample comprised memory CD4+ T cells sorted from blood. Receptors originate from a woman in her twenties or thirties in good health. Each CDR3 is given with its conserved first and last residue. Each record gives: CDR3 DNA, CDR3 protein, V gene, clone size, J gene, D gene. A D gene is named only where the DNA matches it firmly. Some rows have no size entry. The others give once, few or many, or a class for an expanded clone.

TGCGCCAGCAGCCAAGTTCTGACAGGGGCCAATCAGCCCCAGCATTTT,CASSQVLTGANQPQHF,TRBV4-1,few,TRBJ1-5,TRBD1
TGCGCCAGCAGCCAATGGGACAGGGGATCAGCTAATGAAAAACTGTTTTTT,CASSQWDRGSANEKLFF,TRBV4-1,few,TRBJ1-4,TRBD1
TGTGCCACCAGCAGGAAAACTCCTACGGGCAATCAGCCCCAGCATTTT,CATSRKTPTGNQPQHF,TRBV15,.,TRBJ1-5,.
TGTGCCACCCTCCTCGATCGACAGGGGGCAGGAACCGGGGAGCTGTTTTTT,CATLLDRQGAGTGELFF,TRBV6-4,.,TRBJ2-2,TRBD1
TGTGCCAGCAGCACCACCTACGAGCAGTACTTC,CASSTTYEQYF,TRBV5-5,.,TRBJ2-7,.
TGTGCCAGCAGACATTCGGGACAGGGGGCATTAGGCAATCAGCCCCAGCATTTT,CASRHSGQGALGNQPQHF,TRBV21-1,.,TRBJ1-5,.
TGTGCCAGCAGTTTAAAGCCCAGCACAGATACGCAGTATTTT,CASSLKPSTDTQYF,TRBV27,.,TRBJ2-3,.
TGTGCCAGCAGACCACCTACAGGGAAAGGCGGCACTGAAGCTTTCTTT,CASRPPTGKGGTEAFF,TRBV27,.,TRBJ1-1,.
TGTGCCAGCAGCTCCCTAGCGTCCCACACCACAGATACGCAGTATTTT,CASSSLASHTTDTQYF,TRBV7-6,.,TRBJ2-3,.
TGCGCCAGCAGCCAAGTGGACAGGGACGAGGGTACGCAGTATTTT,CASSQVDRDEGTQYF,TRBV4-1,.,TRBJ2-3,TRBD1
TGTGCCAGCAGCTTACAGGGGAGGGACACTGAAGCTTTCTTT,CASSLQGRDTEAFF,TRBV7-9,.,TRBJ1-1,.
TGTGCCAGCAGCGCACTAGCGGGAGACTCGGCCAATGAGCAGTTCTTC,CASSALAGDSANEQFF,TRBV9,few,TRBJ2-1,TRBD2